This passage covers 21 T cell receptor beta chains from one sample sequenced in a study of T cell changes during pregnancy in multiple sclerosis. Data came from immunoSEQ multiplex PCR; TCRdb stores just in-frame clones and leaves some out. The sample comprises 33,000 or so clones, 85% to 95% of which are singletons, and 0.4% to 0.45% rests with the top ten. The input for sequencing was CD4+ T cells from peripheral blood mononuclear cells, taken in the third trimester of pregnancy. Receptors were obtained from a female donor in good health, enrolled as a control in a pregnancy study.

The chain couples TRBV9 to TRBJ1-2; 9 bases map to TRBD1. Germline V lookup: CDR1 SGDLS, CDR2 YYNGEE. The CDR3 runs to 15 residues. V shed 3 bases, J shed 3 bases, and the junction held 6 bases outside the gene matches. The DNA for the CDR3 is TGTGCCAGCAGCGCGGGGACAGGGTTGGACTATGGCTACACCTTC. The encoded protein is CASSAGTGLDYGYTF.

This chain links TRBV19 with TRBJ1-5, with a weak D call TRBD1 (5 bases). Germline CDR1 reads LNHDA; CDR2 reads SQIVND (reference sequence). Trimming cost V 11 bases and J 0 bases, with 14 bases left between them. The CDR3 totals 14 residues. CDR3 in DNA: TGTGCCGCAGATCGACAGTATAGCAATCAGCCCCAGCATTTT. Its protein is CAADRQYSNQPQHF.

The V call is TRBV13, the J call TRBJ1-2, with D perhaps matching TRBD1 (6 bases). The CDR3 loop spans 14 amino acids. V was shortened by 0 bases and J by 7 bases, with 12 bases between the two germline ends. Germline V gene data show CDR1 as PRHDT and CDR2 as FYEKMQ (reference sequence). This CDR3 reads CASSLGRGRSGYTF. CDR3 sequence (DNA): TGTGCCAGCAGCTTAGGGCGGGGGCGGAGTGGCTACACCTTC.

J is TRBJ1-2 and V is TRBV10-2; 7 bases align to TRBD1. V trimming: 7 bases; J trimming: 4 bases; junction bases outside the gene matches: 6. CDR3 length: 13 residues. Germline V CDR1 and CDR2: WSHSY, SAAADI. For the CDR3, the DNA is TGCGCCAGCACTCCGACAGGGAGCTATGGCTACACCTTC. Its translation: CASTPTGSYGYTF.

The CDR3 loop reads CASLQGLGEKLFF. In DNA form, the CDR3 reads TGTGCCAGCTTACAGGGCCTGGGGGAAAAACTGTTTTTT. This chain connects TRBV18 to TRBJ1-4; TRBD1 is a possible D gene (6 bases). V lost 7 bases, J lost 8 bases, and 14 bases lay in between. This CDR3 is 13 amino acids long. The germline CDR1 and CDR2 sequences are KGHSH and LQKENI.

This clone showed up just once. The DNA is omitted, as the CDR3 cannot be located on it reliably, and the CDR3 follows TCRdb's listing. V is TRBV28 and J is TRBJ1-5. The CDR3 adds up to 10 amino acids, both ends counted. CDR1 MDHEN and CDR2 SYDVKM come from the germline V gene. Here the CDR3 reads CATYPCAQHF.

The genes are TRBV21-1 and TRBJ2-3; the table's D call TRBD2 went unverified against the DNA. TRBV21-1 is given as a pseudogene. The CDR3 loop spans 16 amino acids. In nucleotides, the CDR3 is TGTGCCAGCAGCAGGGCCGGGACTAGCGGCACAGATACGCAGTATTTT. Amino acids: CASSRAGTSGTDTQYF.

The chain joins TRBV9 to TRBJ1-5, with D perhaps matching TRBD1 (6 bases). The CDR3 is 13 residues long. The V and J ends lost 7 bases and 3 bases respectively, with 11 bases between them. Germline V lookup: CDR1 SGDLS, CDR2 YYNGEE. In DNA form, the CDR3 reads TGTGCCAGCGGCGACAGGTTCAATCAGCCCCAGCATTTT. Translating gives CASGDRFNQPQHF.

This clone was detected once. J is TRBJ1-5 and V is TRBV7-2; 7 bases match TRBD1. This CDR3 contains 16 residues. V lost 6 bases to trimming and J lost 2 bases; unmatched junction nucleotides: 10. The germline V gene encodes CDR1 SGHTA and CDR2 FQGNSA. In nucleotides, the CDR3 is TGTGCCAGCAGTAACGAAGGGGGCCTGGGCAATCAGCCCCAGCATTTT. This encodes CASSNEGGLGNQPQHF. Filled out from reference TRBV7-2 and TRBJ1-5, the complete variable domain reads GAGVSQSPSNKVTEKGKDVELRCDPISGHTALYWYRQSLGQGLEFLIYFQGNSAPDKSGLPSDRFSAERTGGSVSTLTIQRTQQEDSAVYLCASSNEGGLGNQPQHFGDGTRLSIL.

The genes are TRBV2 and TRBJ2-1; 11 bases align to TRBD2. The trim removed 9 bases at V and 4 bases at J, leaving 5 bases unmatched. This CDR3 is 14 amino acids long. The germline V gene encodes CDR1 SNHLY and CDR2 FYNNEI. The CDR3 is CASDSGGVYNEQFF. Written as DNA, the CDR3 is TGTGCCAGTGATAGCGGGGGGGTTTACAATGAGCAGTTCTTC.

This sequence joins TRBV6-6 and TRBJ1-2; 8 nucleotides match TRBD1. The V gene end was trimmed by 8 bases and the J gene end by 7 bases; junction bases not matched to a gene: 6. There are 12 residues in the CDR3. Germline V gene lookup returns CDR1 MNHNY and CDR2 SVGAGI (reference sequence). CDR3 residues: CASAGGQAGYTF. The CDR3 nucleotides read TGTGCCAGCGCCGGGGGACAGGCTGGCTACACCTTC.

The CDR3 DNA sequence: TGTGCCAGCAGCTTAGGACAGCGCCTTGTCAATGAGCAGTTCTTC. Its translation: CASSLGQRLVNEQFF. The chain couples TRBV7-2 to TRBJ2-1; possible D gene TRBD1, 5 bases. The length of the CDR3 is 15 residues. The V and J ends lost 1 base and 6 bases respectively, with 13 bases between them. Germline CDR1 reads SGHTA; CDR2 reads FQGNSA.

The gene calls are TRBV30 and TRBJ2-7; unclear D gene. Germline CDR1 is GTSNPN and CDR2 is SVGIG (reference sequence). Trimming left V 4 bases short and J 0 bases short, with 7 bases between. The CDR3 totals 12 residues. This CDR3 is CAWMQASYEQYF. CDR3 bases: TGTGCCTGGATGCAAGCCTCCTACGAGCAGTACTTC.

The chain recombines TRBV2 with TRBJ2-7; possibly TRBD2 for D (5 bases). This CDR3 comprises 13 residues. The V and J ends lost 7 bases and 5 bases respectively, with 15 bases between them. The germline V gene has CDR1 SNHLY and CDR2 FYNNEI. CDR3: CASKGAVLNEQYF. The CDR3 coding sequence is TGTGCCAGCAAGGGAGCCGTTCTTAACGAGCAGTACTTC.

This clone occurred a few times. The CDR3 region is CASSLRRVGTEAFF. The CDR3 DNA follows: TGTGCCAGCAGTTTGAGGAGAGTGGGCACTGAAGCTTTCTTT. The genes are TRBV27 and TRBJ1-1; D is unresolved. The CDR3 loop spans 14 amino acids. Trimming removed 3 bases at V and 4 bases at J, with 12 bases between. Looked up from germline, CDR1 is MNHEY and CDR2 is SMNVEV (reference sequence).

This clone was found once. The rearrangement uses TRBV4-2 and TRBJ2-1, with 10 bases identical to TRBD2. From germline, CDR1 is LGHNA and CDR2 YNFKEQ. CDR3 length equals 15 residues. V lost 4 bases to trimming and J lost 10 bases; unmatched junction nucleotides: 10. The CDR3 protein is CASSPQSGGAREQFF. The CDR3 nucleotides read TGTGCCAGCAGCCCCCAGAGCGGGGGGGCTCGGGAGCAGTTCTTC.

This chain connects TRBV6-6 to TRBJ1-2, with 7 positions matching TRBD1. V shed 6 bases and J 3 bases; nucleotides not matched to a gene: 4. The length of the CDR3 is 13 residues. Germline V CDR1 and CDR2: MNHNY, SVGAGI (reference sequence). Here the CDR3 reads CASSLQGYYGYTF. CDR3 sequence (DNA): TGTGCCAGCAGCCTACAGGGGTACTATGGCTACACCTTC.

CDR3 protein: CASSSQGHQPQHF. Here the CDR3 DNA reads TGTGCCAGCAGTTCACAGGGGCATCAGCCCCAGCATTTT. The chain is built from TRBV28 and TRBJ1-5; 7 bases fit TRBD1. Germline loops: CDR1 MDHEN, CDR2 SYDVKM. The CDR3 runs 13 residues. V was pared by 4 bases and J by 5 bases, with 2 bases of the junction left unmatched. The variable domain in full, completed from reference TRBV28 and TRBJ1-5, reads DVKVTQSSRYLVKRTGEKVFLECVQDMDHENMFWYRQDPGLGLRLIYFSYDVKMKEKGDIPEGYSVSREKKERFSLILESASTNQTSMYLCASSSQGHQPQHFGDGTRLSIL.

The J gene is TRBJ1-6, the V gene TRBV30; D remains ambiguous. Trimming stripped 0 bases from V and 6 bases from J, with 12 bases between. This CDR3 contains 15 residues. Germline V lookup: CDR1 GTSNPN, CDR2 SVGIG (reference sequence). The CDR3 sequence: CAWSVGLSLNSPLHF. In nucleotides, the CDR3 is TGTGCCTGGAGTGTCGGGTTATCCCTTAATTCACCCCTCCACTTT.

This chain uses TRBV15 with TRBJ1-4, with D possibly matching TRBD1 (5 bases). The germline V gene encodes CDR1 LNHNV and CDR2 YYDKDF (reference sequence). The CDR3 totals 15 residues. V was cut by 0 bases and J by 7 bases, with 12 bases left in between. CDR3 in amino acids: CATSRDLGQGEKLFF. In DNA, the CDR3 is TGTGCCACCAGCAGAGATCTGGGGCAGGGTGAAAAACTGTTTTTT.

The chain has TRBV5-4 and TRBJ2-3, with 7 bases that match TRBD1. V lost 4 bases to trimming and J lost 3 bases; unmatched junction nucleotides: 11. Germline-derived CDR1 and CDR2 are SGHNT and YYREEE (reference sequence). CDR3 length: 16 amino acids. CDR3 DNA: TGTGCCAGCAGCCGGGCCCGACAGGGCGCGACAGATACGCAGTATTTT. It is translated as CASSRARQGATDTQYF.